The source of this T cell receptor (beta chain) is a study of shared clonotypes between healthy human individuals. Study-level results: Generation of non-shared clonotypes was less probable than generation of clonotypes shared by all four donors.

Deep was the level used in running the assay. This table comes from immunoSEQ multiplex PCR, and its TCRdb copy is limited to in-frame clones, with some not included. The top ten clones hold 1.5% to 2% of a sample with about 2,200,000 clones, approximately 94% of them seen once. CD8 cells classed as naive were CD45RO-negative and positively selected for CCR7, excluding terminally differentiated effector memory CD45RA+ cells. Details on this clone: Its target is unknown.

This CDR3 contains 15 residues. The V gene lost 2 bases and the J gene lost 4 bases, with 13 bases spanning the gap. Per germline, CDR1 SGDLS and CDR2 YYNGEE. Sequenced material: naive CD8+ T cells from PBMCs. V usage is TRBV9 and J usage is TRBJ1-5; D is possibly TRBD1 (5 bases). The sequence was obtained from a man younger than 35 in good health. Some clones in this sample may be carry-over from other donors' samples. The CDR3 DNA reads as TGTGCCAGCAGCGTTTGGGACGATCCGAATCAGCCCCAGCATTTT. Encoded protein: CASSVWDDPNQPQHF. The full variable domain, its missing parts supplied by reference TRBV9 and TRBJ1-5, is DSGVTQTPKHLITATGQRVTLRCSPRSGDLSVYWYQQSLDQGLQFLIQYYNGEERAKGNILERFSAQQFPDLHSELNLSSLELGDSALYFCASSVWDDPNQPQHFGDGTRLSIL.